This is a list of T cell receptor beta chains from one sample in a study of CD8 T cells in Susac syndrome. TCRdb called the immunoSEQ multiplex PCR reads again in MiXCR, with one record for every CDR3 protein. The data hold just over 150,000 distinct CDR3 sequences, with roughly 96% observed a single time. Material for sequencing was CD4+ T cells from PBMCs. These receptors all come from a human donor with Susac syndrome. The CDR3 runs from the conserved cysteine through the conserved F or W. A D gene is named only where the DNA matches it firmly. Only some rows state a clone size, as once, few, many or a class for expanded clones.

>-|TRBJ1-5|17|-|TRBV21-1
CASSGEPGPLSNQPQHF
TGTGCCAGCAGCGGGGAGCCCGGACCTTTGAGCAATCAGCCCCAGCATTTT
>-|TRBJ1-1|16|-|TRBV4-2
CASSQQIDEGGYEAFF
TGTGCCAGCAGCCAACAGATCGACGAGGGAGGGTATGAAGCTTTCTTT
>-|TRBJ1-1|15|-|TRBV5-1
CASSLGERFNTEAFF
TGCGCCAGCAGCTTGGGCGAGCGTTTTAACACTGAAGCTTTCTTT
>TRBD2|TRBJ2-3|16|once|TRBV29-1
CSVAANSGRNTDTQYF
TGCAGCGTTGCGGCTAATAGCGGGAGAAACACAGATACGCAGTATTTT
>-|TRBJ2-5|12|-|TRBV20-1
CSAPTSTETQYF
TGCAGTGCGCCAACTAGCACGGAGACCCAGTACTTC
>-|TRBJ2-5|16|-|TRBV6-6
CASSTFGRAAVETQYF
TGTGCCAGCAGTACCTTCGGGCGGGCGGCGGTAGAGACCCAGTACTTC
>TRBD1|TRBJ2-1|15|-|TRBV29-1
CSVEGGRGNYNEQFF
TGCAGCGTTGAAGGTGGCAGGGGGAATTACAATGAGCAGTTCTTC
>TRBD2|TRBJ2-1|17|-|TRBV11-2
CASSRGTSDRSYNEQFF
TGTGCCAGCAGCCGAGGGACTAGCGACCGCTCCTACAATGAGCAGTTCTTC
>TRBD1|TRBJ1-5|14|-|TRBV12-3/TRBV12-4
CASSPDRALQPQHF
TGTGCCAGCAGCCCGGACAGGGCGCTCCAGCCCCAGCATTTT
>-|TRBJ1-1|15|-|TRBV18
CASSPLGETNTEAFF
TGTGCCAGCTCACCCCTTGGGGAGACGAACACTGAAGCTTTCTTT
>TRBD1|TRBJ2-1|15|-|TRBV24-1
CATSVGDRGNDEQFF
TGTGCCACCAGTGTTGGGGACAGGGGTAACGATGAGCAGTTCTTC
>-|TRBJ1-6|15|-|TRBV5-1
CASSLEGLSRSPLHF
TGCGCCAGCAGCTTGGAAGGGCTCAGTCGATCACCCCTCCACTTT
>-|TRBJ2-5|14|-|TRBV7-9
CASSLGLTAETQYF
TGTGCCAGCAGCCTGGGATTGACAGCGGAGACCCAGTACTTC
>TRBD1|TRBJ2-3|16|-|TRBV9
CASSGRQGASTDTQYF
TGTGCCAGCAGCGGACGACAGGGGGCGAGCACAGATACGCAGTATTTT
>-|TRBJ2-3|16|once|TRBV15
CATSRGDSLSTDTQYF
TGTGCCACCAGCAGAGGTGACTCCCTAAGTACAGATACGCAGTATTTT
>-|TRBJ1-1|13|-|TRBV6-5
CASSPGRSTEAFF
TGTGCCAGCAGCCCCGGACGTTCGACTGAAGCTTTCTTT
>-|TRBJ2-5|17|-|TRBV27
CASSSWGSAGIGETQYF
TGTGCCAGCAGCTCATGGGGCAGTGCCGGGATTGGGGAGACCCAGTACTTC
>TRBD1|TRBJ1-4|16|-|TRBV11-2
CASSSRGTGGREKLFF
TGTGCCAGCAGCTCCCGGGGGACAGGGGGAAGGGAAAAACTGTTTTTT
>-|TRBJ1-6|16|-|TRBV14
CASSQDRWGPGSPLHF
TGTGCCAGCAGCCAAGATCGGTGGGGTCCGGGGTCACCCCTCCACTTT
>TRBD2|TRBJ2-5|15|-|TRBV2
CASSGRRGVQETQYF
TGTGCCAGCAGTGGACGGCGGGGGGTCCAAGAGACCCAGTACTTC
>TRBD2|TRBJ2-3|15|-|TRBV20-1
CSARLLAGPTDTQYF
TGCAGTGCTAGATTACTAGCGGGACCCACAGATACGCAGTATTTT
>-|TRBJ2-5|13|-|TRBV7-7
CASSLSSRETQYF
TGTGCCAGCAGCTTATCTTCAAGAGAGACCCAGTACTTC
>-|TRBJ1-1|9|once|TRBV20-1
CSVRRGAFF
TGCAGTGTTCGGAGGGGAGCTTTCTTT
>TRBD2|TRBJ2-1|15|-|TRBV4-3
CASSPAGGGNNEQFF
TGCGCCAGCAGCCCTGCAGGCGGGGGAAACAATGAGCAGTTCTTC
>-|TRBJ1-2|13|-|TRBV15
CATSRDQQYGYTF
TGTGCCACCAGCAGAGATCAACAATATGGCTACACCTTC